The clone carrying this TCR beta chain was recorded many times. These data originate in a study of T cells in Graves' hyperthyroidism and ophthalmopathy. This CDR3 spans 14 amino acids. The ends lost 4 bases at V and 7 bases at J; junction bases unmatched: 7. The V gene's germline CDR1 is MNHNS and CDR2 SASEGT. RNA transcripts gave rise to amplified TCR beta CDR3 regions. Initially, a first-round RT-PCR of the TCR CDR3 employed the HTBI primer set. TCRdb redid the calling of the multiplex PCR reads with MiXCR, one entry per CDR3 protein. The data hold 500,000 to 750,000 distinct CDR3 sequences, with around 16% observed a single time.

V is TRBV6-1 and J is TRBJ2-1; 7 bases fit TRBD2. The sample was blood. The TCR was taken from a woman in her thirties with Graves' hyperthyroidism. The CDR3 region is CASSGGEGLNEQFF. CDR3 in DNA: TGTGCCAGCAGTGGCGGGGAGGGTTTAAATGAGCAGTTCTTC.